The rows below give T cell receptor beta chains drawn from one sample of a study of blood T cell repertoires in COVID-19. The method was immunoSEQ multiplex PCR; TCRdb's version includes in-frame clones alone and lacks a portion of them. The data show about 100,000 clones, about 86% seen once. Sequenced sample: peripheral blood. The receptors derive from a human donor in a cohort sampled during active COVID-19. Both conserved end residues are trimmed from each CDR3. The order of the fields is clone size, J gene, V gene, CDR3 protein. Size is stated for part of the rows, as once, few or many counts, or as a class when the clone is expanded.

abundance: NA
j_gene: TRBJ2-7
v_gene: TRBV9
CDR3aa: ASSVGSGIGEQY

abundance: once
j_gene: TRBJ2-5
v_gene: TRBV30
CDR3aa: AWSVRSQETQY

abundance: once
j_gene: TRBJ1-2
v_gene: TRBV15
CDR3aa: ATSRDSDYT

abundance: NA
j_gene: TRBJ2-2
v_gene: TRBV6-2/TRBV6-3
CDR3aa: ASSRDSSGKNTGELF

abundance: NA
j_gene: TRBJ2-6
v_gene: TRBV25-1
CDR3aa: ASSESGSHSGANVLT

abundance: NA
j_gene: TRBJ1-4
v_gene: TRBV19
CDR3aa: ASSIRQGAATNEKLF

abundance: NA
j_gene: TRBJ2-2
v_gene: TRBV29-1
CDR3aa: SVEDKNTGELF

abundance: few
j_gene: TRBJ2-7
v_gene: TRBV4-1
CDR3aa: ASSVPYRAYEQY

abundance: NA
j_gene: TRBJ2-7
v_gene: TRBV19
CDR3aa: ASSTKQGYEQY

abundance: NA
j_gene: TRBJ2-7
v_gene: TRBV5-1
CDR3aa: ASSLAASGIYEQY

abundance: NA
j_gene: TRBJ2-2
v_gene: TRBV4-2
CDR3aa: ASSFSETGELF

abundance: once
j_gene: TRBJ1-1
v_gene: TRBV11-2
CDR3aa: ASSLRGGLNTEAF

abundance: few
j_gene: TRBJ1-1
v_gene: TRBV10-3
CDR3aa: AISTGTANTEAF

abundance: NA
j_gene: TRBJ2-1
v_gene: TRBV27
CDR3aa: ASKLLGGGYNEQF

abundance: NA
j_gene: TRBJ2-1
v_gene: TRBV18
CDR3aa: ASSPPGRGVSPNEQF

abundance: few
j_gene: TRBJ1-6
v_gene: TRBV14
CDR3aa: ASSPNRVFLH

abundance: NA
j_gene: TRBJ1-5
v_gene: TRBV7-2
CDR3aa: ASSLGIDRNQPQH

abundance: NA
j_gene: TRBJ2-2
v_gene: TRBV13
CDR3aa: ASSIFAGGSISTGELF

abundance: NA
j_gene: TRBJ2-1
v_gene: TRBV28
CDR3aa: ASFSIGGMGDEQF

abundance: NA
j_gene: TRBJ1-6
v_gene: TRBV6-4
CDR3aa: ASRTGQGNSPLH

abundance: NA
j_gene: TRBJ1-1
v_gene: TRBV6-5
CDR3aa: ASRNRVVGTEAF

abundance: once
j_gene: TRBJ1-2
v_gene: TRBV19
CDR3aa: ASIDRGGYT

abundance: NA
j_gene: TRBJ2-6
v_gene: TRBV7-2
CDR3aa: ASSLARGQGHPYGANVLT

abundance: NA
j_gene: TRBJ2-5
v_gene: TRBV5-1
CDR3aa: ASSFSTGLAGDQETQY

abundance: few
j_gene: TRBJ2-7
v_gene: TRBV5-4
CDR3aa: ASSLAGEPYEQY

abundance: once
j_gene: TRBJ1-2
v_gene: TRBV25-1
CDR3aa: ASSELTGGEYYGYT

abundance: NA
j_gene: TRBJ2-2
v_gene: TRBV4-2
CDR3aa: ASSQSGTSGRAGELF

abundance: NA
j_gene: TRBJ2-5
v_gene: TRBV28
CDR3aa: ASSATGQQETQY

abundance: once
j_gene: TRBJ2-4
v_gene: TRBV7-2
CDR3aa: ASSLLGTGFMGGKNIQY

abundance: NA
j_gene: TRBJ2-3
v_gene: TRBV5-1
CDR3aa: ASKPGQVGDTQY

abundance: few
j_gene: TRBJ2-7
v_gene: TRBV5-1
CDR3aa: ASSWGQGAFNEQY

abundance: few
j_gene: TRBJ2-7
v_gene: TRBV18
CDR3aa: ASSPPGSSSSYEQY

abundance: NA
j_gene: TRBJ2-7
v_gene: TRBV30
CDR3aa: AWNLGQGIYEQY

abundance: once
j_gene: TRBJ2-1
v_gene: TRBV28
CDR3aa: ASSFPQGASDEQF

abundance: few
j_gene: TRBJ2-2
v_gene: TRBV30
CDR3aa: AWSVTGANTGELF

abundance: NA
j_gene: TRBJ2-3
v_gene: TRBV27
CDR3aa: ASSPTRGISDTQY

abundance: NA
j_gene: TRBJ2-1
v_gene: TRBV28
CDR3aa: ASSGDGGNNEQF

abundance: NA
j_gene: TRBJ2-3
v_gene: TRBV7-3
CDR3aa: ASSPLPGQGSTDTQY

abundance: NA
j_gene: TRBJ2-7
v_gene: TRBV18
CDR3aa: ASSRTGEYEQY

abundance: few
j_gene: TRBJ2-7
v_gene: TRBV5-5
CDR3aa: ASSLGAGGAGWSLSYEQY

abundance: NA
j_gene: TRBJ2-1
v_gene: TRBV28
CDR3aa: ASSPILASDAGGHGEQF

abundance: NA
j_gene: TRBJ2-6
v_gene: TRBV6-6
CDR3aa: ASSQTGGKVKSGANVLT

abundance: NA
j_gene: TRBJ1-2
v_gene: TRBV20-1
CDR3aa: SANDGEGYT

abundance: NA
j_gene: TRBJ2-7
v_gene: TRBV28
CDR3aa: ASSVELSGSYEQY

abundance: once
j_gene: TRBJ2-1
v_gene: TRBV19
CDR3aa: ASSTQGGYNEQF

abundance: NA
j_gene: TRBJ2-1
v_gene: TRBV21-1
CDR3aa: ASSSRLVEDEQF

abundance: NA
j_gene: TRBJ1-5
v_gene: TRBV19
CDR3aa: ASSIASGRGTYQPQH

abundance: NA
j_gene: TRBJ2-7
v_gene: TRBV6-1
CDR3aa: ASSEGLAGGVAYEQY

abundance: once
j_gene: TRBJ1-5
v_gene: TRBV6-5
CDR3aa: ASNPGAIQPQH

abundance: NA
j_gene: TRBJ2-5
v_gene: TRBV25-1
CDR3aa: ASSDPRELETQY

abundance: NA
j_gene: TRBJ2-5
v_gene: TRBV4-1
CDR3aa: ASSQDRTGRETQY